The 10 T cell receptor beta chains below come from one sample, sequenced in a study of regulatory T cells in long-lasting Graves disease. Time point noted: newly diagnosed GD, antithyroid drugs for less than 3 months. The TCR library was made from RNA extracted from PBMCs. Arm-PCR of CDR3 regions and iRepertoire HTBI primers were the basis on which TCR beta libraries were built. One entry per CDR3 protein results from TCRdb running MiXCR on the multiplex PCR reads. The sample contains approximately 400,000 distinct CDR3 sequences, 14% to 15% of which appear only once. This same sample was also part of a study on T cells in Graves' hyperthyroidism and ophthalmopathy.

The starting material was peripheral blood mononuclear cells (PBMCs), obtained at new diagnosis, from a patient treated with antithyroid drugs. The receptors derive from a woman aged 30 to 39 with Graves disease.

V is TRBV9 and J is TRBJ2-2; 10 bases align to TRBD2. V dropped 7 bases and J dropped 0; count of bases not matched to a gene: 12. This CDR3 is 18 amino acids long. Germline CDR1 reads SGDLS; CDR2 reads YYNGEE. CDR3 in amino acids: CASGRLAGTLANTGELFF. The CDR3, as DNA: TGTGCCAGCGGGCGACTAGCGGGTACACTCGCGAACACCGGGGAGCTGTTTTTT.

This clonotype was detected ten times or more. CDR3 nucleotide sequence: TGTGCCTGGAAGGAGGGGTACGGCTACACCTTC. It yields the protein CAWKEGYGYTF. The chain links TRBV30 to TRBJ1-2, with D possibly being TRBD1 (5 bases). CDR1 and CDR2 from the germline V gene are GTSNPN and SVGIG (reference sequence). The CDR3 sequence is 11 residues long. The ends were cut back, 4 bases at V and 8 bases at J, with 11 bases in the middle.

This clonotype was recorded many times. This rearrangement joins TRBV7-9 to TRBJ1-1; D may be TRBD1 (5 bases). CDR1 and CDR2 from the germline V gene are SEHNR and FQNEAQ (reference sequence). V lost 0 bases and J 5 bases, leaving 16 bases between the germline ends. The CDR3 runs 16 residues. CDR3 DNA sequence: TGTGCCAGCAGCTTAGCGTTTCCGGGGGGAGTGACTGAAGCTTTCTTT. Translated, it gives CASSLAFPGGVTEAFF.

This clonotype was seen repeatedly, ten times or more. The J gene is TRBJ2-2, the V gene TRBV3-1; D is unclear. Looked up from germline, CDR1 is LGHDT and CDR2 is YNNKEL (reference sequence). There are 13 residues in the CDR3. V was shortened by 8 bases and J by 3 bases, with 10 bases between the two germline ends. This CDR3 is CASCPLDTGELFF. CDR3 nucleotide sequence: TGTGCCAGCTGCCCCCTGGACACCGGGGAGCTGTTTTTT.

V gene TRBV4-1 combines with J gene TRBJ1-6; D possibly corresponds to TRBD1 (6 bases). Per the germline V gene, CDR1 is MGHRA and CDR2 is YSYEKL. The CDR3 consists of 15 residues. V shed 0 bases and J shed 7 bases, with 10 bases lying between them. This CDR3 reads CASSQDGQGNSPLHF. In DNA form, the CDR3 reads TGCGCCAGCAGCCAAGATGGGCAGGGGAATTCACCCCTCCACTTT.

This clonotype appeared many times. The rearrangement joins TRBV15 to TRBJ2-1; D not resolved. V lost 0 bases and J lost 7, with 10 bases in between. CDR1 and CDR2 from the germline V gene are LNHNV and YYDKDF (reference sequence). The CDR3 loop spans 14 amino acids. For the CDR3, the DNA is TGTGCCACCAGCAGAGATCAGGCGGAAAATGAGCAGTTCTTC. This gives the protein CATSRDQAENEQFF.

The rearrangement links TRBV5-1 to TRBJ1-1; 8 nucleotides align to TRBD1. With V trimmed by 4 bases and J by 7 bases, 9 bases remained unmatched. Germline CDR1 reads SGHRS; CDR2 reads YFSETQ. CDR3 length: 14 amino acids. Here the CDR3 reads CASSQWTGSDEAFF. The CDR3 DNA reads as TGCGCCAGCAGCCAATGGACAGGGAGCGATGAAGCTTTCTTT.

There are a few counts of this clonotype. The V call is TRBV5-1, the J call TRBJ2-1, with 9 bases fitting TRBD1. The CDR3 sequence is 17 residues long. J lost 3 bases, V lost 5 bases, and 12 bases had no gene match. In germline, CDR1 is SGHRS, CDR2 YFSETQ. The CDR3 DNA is TGCGCCAGCAGTTCCTTTTCTCTGGGACAGGGCTACAATGAGCAGTTCTTC. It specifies CASSSFSLGQGYNEQFF. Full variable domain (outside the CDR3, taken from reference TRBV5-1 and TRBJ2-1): KAGVTQTPRYLIKTRGQQVTLSCSPISGHRSVSWYQQTPGQGLQFLFEYFSETQRNKGNFPGRFSGRQFSNSRSEMNVSTLELGDSALYLCASSSFSLGQGYNEQFFGPGTRLTVL.

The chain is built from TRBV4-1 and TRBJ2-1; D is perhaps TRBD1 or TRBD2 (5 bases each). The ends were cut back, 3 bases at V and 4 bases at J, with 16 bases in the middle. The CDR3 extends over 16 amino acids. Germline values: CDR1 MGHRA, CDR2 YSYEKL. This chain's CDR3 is CASSHPSQWGYNEQFF. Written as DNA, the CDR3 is TGCGCCAGCAGCCATCCCTCACAGTGGGGGTACAATGAGCAGTTCTTC.

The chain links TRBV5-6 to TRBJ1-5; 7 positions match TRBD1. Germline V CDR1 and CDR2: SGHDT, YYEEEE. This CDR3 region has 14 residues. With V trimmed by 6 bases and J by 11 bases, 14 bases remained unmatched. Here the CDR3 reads CASTRKGQFTAQHF. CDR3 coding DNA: TGTGCCAGCACCCGGAAGGGACAGTTTACGGCCCAGCATTTT.